Below, one T cell receptor beta chain is given with its context. The sequencing template was cDNA reverse transcribed from extracted RNA. Some clones are missing from TCRdb's copy, which holds only in-frame ones; the method was immunoSEQ multiplex PCR. Counted here are roughly 220,000 clones, around two fifths occurring once; the ten biggest clones make up 0.48%. CDR3 size: 14 residues. CDR1 is SGHDT, CDR2 YYEEEE, per germline. V was shortened by 2 bases and J by 4 bases, with 10 bases between the two germline ends. This specimen comes from a study of CD8+ T cells in alopecia areata. Treatment: oral pan-JAK inhibitor, 5-10 mg twice daily. PBMCs yielded sorted CD4+ and CD8+ T cells.

The sample consisted of CD4+ T cells sorted from blood, taken at approximately week 30, from a patient treated with tofacitinib. The source is a human donor with alopecia areata. The gene calls are TRBV5-6 and TRBJ2-1; no clear D gene. This chain's CDR3 is CASSFGQPYNEQFF. The CDR3 DNA sequence: TGTGCCAGCAGCTTCGGGCAGCCTTACAATGAGCAGTTCTTC.